These 17 T cell receptor beta chains share one sample of origin, sequenced in a study of cytomegalovirus exposure and HLA in healthy donors. Primers for the PCR totalled 60 Vbeta and 13 Jbeta. Data came from immunoSEQ multiplex PCR; TCRdb stores just in-frame clones and leaves some out. The sample records approximately 55,000 clones, roughly four fifths being singletons. The specimen was PBMCs. The source of these receptors is a boy younger than 18 in good health and CMV-seropositive.

The rearrangement uses TRBV5-4 and TRBJ1-1; no reliable D call. V lost 5 bases and J 1 base, leaving 9 bases between the germline ends. The CDR3 spans 13 residues. Germline CDR1 reads SGHNT; CDR2 reads YYREEE (reference sequence). CDR3 in amino acids: CASSSEENTEAFF. The CDR3 DNA reads TGTGCCAGCAGTTCCGAGGAGAACACTGAAGCTTTCTTT.

The rearrangement links TRBV6-5 to TRBJ1-1; TRBD1 matches at 11 bases. CDR1 and CDR2 (germline): MNHEY, SVGAGI. CDR3 size: 13 residues. With 7 bases clipped from V and 6 bases from J, the junction kept 4 bases outside the gene matches. CDR3 amino acids: CASIGTGGPEAFF. The CDR3 DNA reads TGTGCCAGCATTGGGACAGGGGGACCTGAAGCTTTCTTT.

This chain links TRBV9 with TRBJ1-1, with 8 bases fitting TRBD1. The germline gives CDR1 SGDLS, CDR2 YYNGEE. The V segment lost 5 bases and the J segment 1 base; nucleotides outside the gene matches: 7. This CDR3 is 15 amino acids long. CDR3: CASSAAGTGNTEAFF. CDR3 in DNA: TGTGCCAGCAGTGCTGCCGGGACAGGGAACACTGAAGCTTTCTTT.

This clone was detected a few times. The chain has TRBV2 and TRBJ2-1, with unresolved D. Germline V gives CDR1 SNHLY, CDR2 FYNNEI. The CDR3 runs to 11 residues. CDR3: CGGEKTNEQFF. Written as DNA, the CDR3 is TGTGGAGGCGAGAAAACGAATGAGCAGTTCTTC.

This chain joins TRBV5-4 and TRBJ1-2; D remains ambiguous. V shed 4 bases and J shed 4 bases, with 17 bases lying between them. Germline lookup yields CDR1 SGHNT and CDR2 YYREEE (reference sequence). The CDR3 loop spans 15 amino acids. CDR3 amino acids: CASSPAGLPRYGYTF. The CDR3 DNA is TGTGCCAGCAGCCCCGCGGGCCTTCCGCGCTATGGCTACACCTTC.

This sequence joins TRBV7-8 and TRBJ1-4, with 8 bases fitting TRBD1. V shed 4 bases, J shed 7 bases, and the junction held 8 bases outside the gene matches. The CDR3 length is 15 residues. The germline CDR1 and CDR2 sequences are SGHVS and FQNEAQ. The CDR3 nucleotides read TGTGCCAGCAGCTGGGGGGACAGGAGTTTTGAAAAACTGTTTTTT. It specifies CASSWGDRSFEKLFF.

V usage is TRBV13 and J usage is TRBJ2-5; 8 nucleotides align to TRBD2. Germline V CDR1 and CDR2: PRHDT, FYEKMQ (reference sequence). This CDR3 has 15 amino acids. V lost 1 base and J lost 5; bases outside the gene matches: 6. CDR3 DNA: TGTGCCAGCAGCTTAGAAAGCGGGGGCGGGGAGACCCAGTACTTC. Encoded protein: CASSLESGGGETQYF.

The table lists this clone with a few counts. V usage is TRBV6-5 and J usage is TRBJ1-1, with unresolved D. The CDR3 consists of 11 residues. V lost 8 bases to trimming and J lost 4 bases, with 8 bases between them. Germline lookup yields CDR1 MNHEY and CDR2 SVGAGI. The chain's CDR3 is CASRRGTEAFF. CDR3 nucleotide sequence: TGTGCCAGCCGAAGAGGCACTGAAGCTTTCTTT.

The rearrangement uses TRBV19 and TRBJ1-2; perhaps TRBD1 as D (5 bases). V gave up 6 bases and J gave up 4 bases, with 9 bases separating them. Germline loops: CDR1 LNHDA, CDR2 SQIVND (reference sequence). This CDR3 region has 12 residues. The CDR3 DNA is TGTGCCAGTAGGGCGACAGTCTATGGCTACACCTTC. Its protein is CASRATVYGYTF. The full variable domain, completed using reference TRBV19 and TRBJ1-2, is DGGITQSPKYLFRKEGQNVTLSCEQNLNHDAMYWYRQDPGQGLRLIYYSQIVNDFQKGDIAEGYSVSREKKESFPLTVTSAQKNPTAFYLCASRATVYGYTFGSGTRLTVV.

The chain links TRBV5-6 to TRBJ1-2; D unresolved. Between the trimmed V and J ends, which lost 2 bases and 6 bases, there was a span of 11 bases. Germline CDR1 SGHDT, CDR2 YYEEEE. The CDR3 consists of 13 residues. CDR3 bases: TGTGCCAGCAGCTTCCGATCCGGGGATGGCTACACCTTC. Amino acid sequence: CASSFRSGDGYTF.

The chain recombines TRBV6-6 with TRBJ1-2; possible D gene TRBD1, 5 bases. Per germline, CDR1 MNHNY and CDR2 SVGAGI (reference sequence). CDR3 length: 12 amino acids. Trimming stripped 10 bases from V and 5 bases from J, with 14 bases between. CDR3 sequence: CAIGGGQYGYTF. DNA of the CDR3: TGTGCCATTGGGGGAGGGCAATATGGCTACACCTTC.

This clone is a singleton in its sample. The chain couples TRBV7-9 to TRBJ2-1; a possible D gene is TRBD1 (8 bases). Per germline, CDR1 SEHNR and CDR2 FQNEAQ (reference sequence). CDR3 length equals 16 residues. V dropped 6 bases and J dropped 4 bases, with 19 bases sitting between them. The CDR3 DNA reads as TGTGCCAGCAGAACAACTACAGGGGGGGGGTACAATGAGCAGTTCTTC. As protein: CASRTTTGGGYNEQFF.

The rearrangement uses TRBV4-1 and TRBJ2-7, with TRBD2 matching 9 bases. This CDR3 is 15 amino acids long. Losses at the gene ends were 4 bases for V and 1 base for J; bases not matched to a gene: 5. CDR1 and CDR2 (germline): MGHRA, YSYEKL. The CDR3 DNA reads as TGCGCCAGCAGCCTGCGGGGGGGCCGGTCCTACGAGCAGTACTTC. Protein product: CASSLRGGRSYEQYF.

This clone was seen once. The gene calls are TRBV7-8 and TRBJ1-1; no definite D call. V dropped 7 bases and J dropped 11 bases, with 20 bases sitting between them. Germline V lookup: CDR1 SGHVS, CDR2 FQNEAQ. This CDR3 has 13 residues. The CDR3 bases are TGTGCCAGCAAACGTCATACTCAGAGGCAGGCTTTCTTT. Its protein product is CASKRHTQRQAFF.

This rearrangement joins TRBV11-2 to TRBJ2-1; TRBD2 might be the D (5 bases). V gave up 5 bases and J gave up 0 bases, with 11 bases separating them. Germline V CDR1 and CDR2: SGHAT, FQNNGV. CDR3 length: 15 residues. The CDR3 DNA reads TGTGCCAGCAGCCCGCAGCGGAGCTCCTACAATGAGCAGTTCTTC. It translates to CASSPQRSSYNEQFF.

This chain joins TRBV6-5 and TRBJ1-2, with D perhaps TRBD1 (5 bases). There are 14 residues in the CDR3. Germline CDR1 reads MNHEY; CDR2 reads SVGAGI. V was clipped by 2 bases and J by 6 bases, with 13 bases between them. The CDR3 nucleotides are TGTGCCAGCAGTTACGCGGGACGGAAGAATGGCTACACCTTC. Translating it yields CASSYAGRKNGYTF.

The V and J genes are TRBV29-1 and TRBJ1-3, with 9 bases fitting TRBD1. Germline CDR1 and CDR2: SQVTM and ANQGSEA. V lost 4 bases to trimming and J lost 2 bases; unmatched junction nucleotides: 0. The CDR3 consists of 13 residues. CDR3 nucleotides: TGCAGCGTTGGGACAGGGGCTGGAAACACCATATATTTT. This codes for CSVGTGAGNTIYF.